The 20 T cell receptor beta chains presented below share a single source sample, sequenced in a study of blood T cell repertoires in COVID-19. Only in-frame clones appear in the TCRdb table, and some are missing; sequencing was by immunoSEQ multiplex PCR. The sample has about 78,000 clones, 86% seen once. The sequenced sample consisted of peripheral blood. These receptors came from a middle-aged man with active or convalescent COVID-19.

V and J are TRBV4-1 and TRBJ2-1; D possibly corresponds to TRBD1 (5 bases). Germline-derived CDR1 and CDR2 are MGHRA and YSYEKL. This CDR3 has 15 residues. Trimming shortened V by 0 bases and J by 0 bases, and 6 bases separated the two germline ends. In nucleotides, the CDR3 is TGCGCCAGCAGCCAAGACAGGGCCTCCTACAATGAGCAGTTCTTC. It codes for CASSQDRASYNEQFF.

This chain joins TRBV28 and TRBJ2-7; possible D gene TRBD2, 6 bases. Germline values: CDR1 MDHEN, CDR2 SYDVKM. V was shortened by 5 bases and J by 3 bases, with 14 bases between the two germline ends. The CDR3 extends over 14 amino acids. This CDR3 is CASSREPVLYEQYF. As DNA, the CDR3 is TGTGCCAGCAGTCGGGAGCCGGTTCTCTACGAGCAGTACTTC.

V and J are TRBV15 and TRBJ2-7; no clear D. The CDR3 runs 15 residues. From germline, CDR1 is LNHNV and CDR2 YYDKDF (reference sequence). Trimming removed 0 bases from V and 2 bases from J, with 11 bases in between. CDR3 in DNA: TGTGCCACCAGCAGAGATCGGCAGGCCGCCTACGAGCAGTACTTC. This sequence encodes CATSRDRQAAYEQYF.

This clone was counted between two and nine times. The chain uses TRBV7-2 and TRBJ2-1, with 12 bases lining up with TRBD2. Germline trimming cut 3 bases from V and 9 bases from J; bases unmatched to any gene: 6. The CDR3 extends over 15 amino acids. Germline V lookup: CDR1 SGHTA, CDR2 FQGNSA. The chain's CDR3 is CASSFTSGGQSEQFF. The CDR3 DNA is TGTGCCAGCAGCTTCACTAGCGGGGGGCAGTCTGAGCAGTTCTTC.

The chain links TRBV6-5 to TRBJ1-2; D is possibly TRBD1 (6 bases). The germline V gene encodes CDR1 MNHEY and CDR2 SVGAGI. The ends were cut back, 6 bases at V and 7 bases at J, with 12 bases in the middle. CDR3 length: 12 amino acids. The CDR3 protein is CASSDRLLGYTF. For the CDR3, the DNA is TGTGCCAGCAGCGACAGGCTACTTGGCTACACCTTC.

The chain uses TRBV28 and TRBJ1-4; no reliable D call. The CDR3 is 14 residues long. Germline CDR1 is MDHEN and CDR2 is SYDVKM. Trimming pared 6 bases from V and 2 bases from J, leaving 10 bases between. The CDR3 here is CASRRDTTNEKLFF. For the CDR3, the DNA is TGTGCCAGCAGGAGGGATACGACTAATGAAAAACTGTTTTTT. Variable domain in full (rest from reference TRBV28 and TRBJ1-4): DVKVTQSSRYLVKRTGEKVFLECVQDMDHENMFWYRQDPGLGLRLIYFSYDVKMKEKGDIPEGYSVSREKKERFSLILESASTNQTSMYLCASRRDTTNEKLFFGSGTQLSVL.

The V gene is TRBV5-1, the J gene TRBJ2-6; D gene unclear. The germline V and J ends were trimmed by 4 bases and 1 base, with 9 bases remaining between them. There are 15 residues in the CDR3. Germline V lookup: CDR1 SGHRS, CDR2 YFSETQ. This CDR3 reads CASSPDSSGANVLTF. The DNA of the CDR3 is TGCGCCAGCAGCCCAGACTCATCTGGGGCCAACGTCCTGACTTTC.

The sample holds a few counts of this clone. This chain connects TRBV10-2 to TRBJ1-1, with TRBD1 identical over 7 bases. Germline trimming cut 6 bases from V and 0 bases from J; bases unmatched to any gene: 4. This CDR3 is 14 amino acids long. Germline assignment: CDR1 WSHSY and CDR2 SAAADI. The CDR3 sequence: CASRDRYLNTEAFF. As DNA, the CDR3 is TGCGCCAGCAGGGACAGGTATCTGAACACTGAAGCTTTCTTT.

J is TRBJ1-2 and V is TRBV5-1, with TRBD1 matching 9 bases. The CDR3 has 15 residues. V was clipped by 4 bases and J by 4 bases; unmatched bases: 8. Germline V gene sequence: CDR1 SGHRS, CDR2 YFSETQ. The CDR3 DNA is TGCGCCAGCAGCCCCTGGGACAGGGCAAGCTATGGCTACACCTTC. Translation gives CASSPWDRASYGYTF. The whole variable domain, filled in from reference TRBV5-1 and TRBJ1-2, reads KAGVTQTPRYLIKTRGQQVTLSCSPISGHRSVSWYQQTPGQGLQFLFEYFSETQRNKGNFPGRFSGRQFSNSRSEMNVSTLELGDSALYLCASSPWDRASYGYTFGSGTRLTVV.

The chain is built from TRBV18 and TRBJ1-2; TRBD1 matches 9 bases. The V segment lost 5 bases and the J segment 4 bases; nucleotides outside the gene matches: 14. Germline CDR1 and CDR2: KGHSH and LQKENI. The CDR3 runs 17 residues. The CDR3, as DNA: TGTGCCAGCTCAACAACAGGAACAGGGGGCGCAAGCTATGGCTACACCTTC. This gives the protein CASSTTGTGGASYGYTF.

The chain employs TRBV25-1 and TRBJ2-3; 8 bases are shared with TRBD2. The CDR3 spans 15 residues. CDR1 is MGHDK and CDR2 is SYGVNS in the germline V gene. The V gene end was trimmed by 5 bases and the J gene end by 5 bases; junction bases not matched to a gene: 9. The CDR3 sequence: CASSIPAGARDTQYF. CDR3 coding DNA: TGTGCCAGCAGTATACCAGCGGGGGCCAGAGATACGCAGTATTTT.

The chain is built from TRBV7-9 and TRBJ1-2; 11 bases align to TRBD1. This CDR3 region has 17 residues. Trimming took 4 bases from V and 3 from J; bases not matched to a gene: 10. The V gene's germline CDR1 is SEHNR and CDR2 FQNEAQ (reference sequence). The CDR3 is CASSSGGQGAPHYGYTF. The CDR3 region has the DNA TGTGCCAGCAGCTCCGGTGGACAGGGGGCGCCCCACTATGGCTACACCTTC.

The chain employs TRBV28 and TRBJ1-6; perhaps TRBD1 as D (6 bases). The CDR3 is made up of 13 amino acids. CDR1 and CDR2 from the germline V gene are MDHEN and SYDVKM. The CDR3 spells CATGGGAGSPLHF. As DNA, the CDR3 is TGTGCAACGGGAGGGGGGGCCGGTTCACCCCTCCACTTT.

This chain connects TRBV5-4 to TRBJ2-1, with 9 positions matching TRBD1. This CDR3 contains 15 residues. Unmatched junction bases numbered 7, after V lost 4 bases and J lost 5 bases. The germline V gene encodes CDR1 SGHNT and CDR2 YYREEE (reference sequence). CDR3 in amino acids: CASSLGQGRNNEQFF. As DNA, the CDR3 is TGTGCCAGCAGCCTGGGACAGGGTAGAAACAATGAGCAGTTCTTC. Full variable domain (rest looked up from reference TRBV5-4 and TRBJ2-1): ETGVTQSPTHLIKTRGQQVTLRCSSQSGHNTVSWYQQALGQGPQFIFQYYREEENGRGNFPPRFSGLQFPNYSSELNVNALELDDSALYLCASSLGQGRNNEQFFGPGTRLTVL.

Here the CDR3 DNA reads TGTGCCAGCAGTCTCAGTGAAAAACTGTTTTTT. Translating it yields CASSLSEKLFF. The J gene is TRBJ1-4, the V gene TRBV6-2 or TRBV6-3, with D unclear. Trimming cost V 5 bases and J 7 bases, with 5 bases left between them. This CDR3 region has 11 residues. Germline CDR1 reads MNHEY; CDR2 reads SVGEGT.

The V and J genes are TRBV5-1 and TRBJ1-2; 10 nucleotides align to TRBD1. Germline assignment: CDR1 SGHRS and CDR2 YFSETQ. The CDR3 length is 17 residues. J lost 2 bases, V lost 0 bases, and 7 bases had no gene match. In DNA form, the CDR3 reads TGCGCCAGCAGCTTGGCGGTGGCGGGACAGGGGAACTATGGCTACACCTTC. Translated, it gives CASSLAVAGQGNYGYTF.

The chain couples TRBV6-5 to TRBJ2-2; 7 nucleotides agree with TRBD2. V trimming: 10 bases; J trimming: 4 bases; junction bases outside the gene matches: 9. Germline V gene data show CDR1 as MNHEY and CDR2 as SVGAGI. The length of the CDR3 is 14 residues. CDR3 amino acids: CATRGGLATGELFF. As DNA, the CDR3 is TGTGCCACGCGCGGGGGTTTGGCCACCGGGGAGCTGTTTTTT.

V and J are TRBV27 and TRBJ2-3; 8 bases agree with TRBD1. The CDR3 is made up of 15 amino acids. Trimming at V came to 3 bases and at J to 2 bases, leaving 4 bases not matched to a gene. Germline V gene sequence: CDR1 MNHEY, CDR2 SMNVEV (reference sequence). The CDR3: CASSFLTGATDTQYF. The CDR3 DNA sequence: TGTGCCAGCAGTTTTTTGACAGGGGCCACAGATACGCAGTATTTT.

This clone was counted a single time. The CDR3 sequence is CASSLAGTGGRETQYF. The CDR3 nucleotides read TGTGCCAGCAGCTTAGCGGGGACAGGGGGACGAGAGACCCAGTACTTC. V gene TRBV7-6 combines with J gene TRBJ2-5, with 11 positions matching TRBD1. V shed 0 bases and J 4 bases; nucleotides not matched to a gene: 4. This CDR3 spans 16 amino acids. Germline lookup yields CDR1 SGHVS and CDR2 FNYEAQ.

This chain joins TRBV28 and TRBJ2-7; possibly TRBD2 for D (5 bases). Trimming took 8 bases from V and 6 from J, leaving 14 bases between them. Germline CDR1 reads MDHEN; CDR2 reads SYDVKM. The CDR3 runs to 12 residues. CDR3 sequence reads: CASLGSRGEQYF. CDR3 DNA: TGTGCCAGCTTAGGGAGTCGGGGCGAGCAGTACTTC.